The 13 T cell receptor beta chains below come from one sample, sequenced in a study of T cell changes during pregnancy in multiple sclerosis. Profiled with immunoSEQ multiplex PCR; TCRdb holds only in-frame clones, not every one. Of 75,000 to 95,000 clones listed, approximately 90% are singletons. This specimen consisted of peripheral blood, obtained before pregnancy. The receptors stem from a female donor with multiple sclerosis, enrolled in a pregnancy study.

CDR3 loop: CASSIGQSMNTEAFF. DNA of the CDR3: TGTGCCAGCAGCATCGGACAGAGCATGAACACTGAAGCTTTCTTT. The rearrangement uses TRBV7-6 and TRBJ1-1; a possible D gene is TRBD1 (6 bases). Trimming pared 5 bases from V and 0 bases from J, leaving 13 bases between. Per germline, CDR1 SGHVS and CDR2 FNYEAQ. The CDR3 is 15 residues long.

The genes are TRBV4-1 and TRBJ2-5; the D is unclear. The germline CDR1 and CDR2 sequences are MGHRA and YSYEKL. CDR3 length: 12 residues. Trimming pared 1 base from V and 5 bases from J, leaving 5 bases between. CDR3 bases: TGCGCCAGCAGCCAAGTTATGGAGACCCAGTACTTC. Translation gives CASSQVMETQYF.

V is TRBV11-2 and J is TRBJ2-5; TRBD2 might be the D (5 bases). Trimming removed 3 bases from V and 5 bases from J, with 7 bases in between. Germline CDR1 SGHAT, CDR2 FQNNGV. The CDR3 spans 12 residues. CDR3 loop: CASSLRVETQYF. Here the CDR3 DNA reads TGTGCCAGCAGCTTGAGGGTGGAGACCCAGTACTTC.

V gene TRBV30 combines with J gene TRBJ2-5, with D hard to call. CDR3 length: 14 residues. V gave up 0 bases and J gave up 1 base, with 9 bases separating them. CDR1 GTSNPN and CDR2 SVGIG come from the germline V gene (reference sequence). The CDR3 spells CAWSVVAGQETQYF. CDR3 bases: TGTGCCTGGAGTGTGGTAGCCGGCCAAGAGACCCAGTACTTC.

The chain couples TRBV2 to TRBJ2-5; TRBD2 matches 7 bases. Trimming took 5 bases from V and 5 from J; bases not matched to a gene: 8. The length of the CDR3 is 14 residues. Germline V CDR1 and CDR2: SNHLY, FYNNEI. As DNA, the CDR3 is TGTGCCAGCAGTTCAAGCGGGACTTGGGAGACCCAGTACTTC. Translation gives CASSSSGTWETQYF.

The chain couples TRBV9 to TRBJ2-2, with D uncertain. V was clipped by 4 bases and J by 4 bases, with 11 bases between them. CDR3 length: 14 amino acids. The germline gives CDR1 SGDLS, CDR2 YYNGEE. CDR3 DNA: TGTGCCAGCAGCCCCCGGGTCATCACCGGGGAGCTGTTTTTT. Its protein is CASSPRVITGELFF.

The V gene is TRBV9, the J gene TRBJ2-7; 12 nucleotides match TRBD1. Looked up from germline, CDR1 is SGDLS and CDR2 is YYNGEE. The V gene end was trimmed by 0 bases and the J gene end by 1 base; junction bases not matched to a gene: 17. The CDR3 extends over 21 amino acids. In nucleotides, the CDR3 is TGTGCCAGCAGCGTAGTCCAGTGGGACAGGGGGCGCCGCCGCCTGTCCTACGAGCAGTACTTC. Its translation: CASSVVQWDRGRRRLSYEQYF.

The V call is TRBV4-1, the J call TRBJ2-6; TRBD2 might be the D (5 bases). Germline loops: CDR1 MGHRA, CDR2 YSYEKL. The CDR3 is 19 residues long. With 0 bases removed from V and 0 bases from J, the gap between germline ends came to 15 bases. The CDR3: CASSQDRRTASSGANVLTF. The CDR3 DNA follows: TGCGCCAGCAGCCAAGATCGCAGGACTGCCTCCTCTGGGGCCAACGTCCTGACTTTC.

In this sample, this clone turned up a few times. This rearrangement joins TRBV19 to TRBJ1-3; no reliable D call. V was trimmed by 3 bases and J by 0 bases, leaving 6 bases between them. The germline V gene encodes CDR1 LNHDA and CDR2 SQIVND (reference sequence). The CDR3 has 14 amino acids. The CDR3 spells CASSIPFSGNTIYF. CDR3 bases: TGTGCCAGTAGTATCCCGTTCTCTGGAAACACCATATATTTT.

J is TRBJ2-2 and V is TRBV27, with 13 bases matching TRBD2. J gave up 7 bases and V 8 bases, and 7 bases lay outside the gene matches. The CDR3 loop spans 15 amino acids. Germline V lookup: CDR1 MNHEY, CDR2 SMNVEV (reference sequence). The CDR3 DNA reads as TGTGCCAGCGGGGGACTAGCGGGATTGGGCGGGGAGCTGTTTTTT. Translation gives CASGGLAGLGGELFF.

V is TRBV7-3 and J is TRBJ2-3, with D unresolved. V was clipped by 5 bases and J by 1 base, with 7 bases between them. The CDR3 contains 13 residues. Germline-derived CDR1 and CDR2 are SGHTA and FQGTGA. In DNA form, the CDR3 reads TGTGCCAGCAGCGGTTCAGGCACAGATACGCAGTATTTT. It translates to CASSGSGTDTQYF.

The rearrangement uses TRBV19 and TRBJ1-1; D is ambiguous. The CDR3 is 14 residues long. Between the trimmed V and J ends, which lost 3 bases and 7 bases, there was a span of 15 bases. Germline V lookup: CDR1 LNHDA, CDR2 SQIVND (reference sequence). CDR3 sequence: CASSMPGINYEAFF. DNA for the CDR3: TGTGCCAGTAGTATGCCGGGGATAAACTATGAAGCTTTCTTT.

CDR3 protein: CASSSSMSYGYTF. The CDR3 nucleotides read TGCGCCAGCAGCTCCTCCATGAGCTATGGCTACACCTTC. The chain recombines TRBV5-1 with TRBJ1-2; D call uncertain. Trimming removed 3 bases at V and 4 bases at J, with 10 bases between. CDR3 length equals 13 residues. The V gene's germline CDR1 is SGHRS and CDR2 YFSETQ.